This T cell receptor (beta chain) was captured by sequencing in a study of blood T cell repertoires in COVID-19. Overall study: Two negative PCRs, clearance, or symptom resolution had been documented for recovered Cohort 3 donors.

Sequencing was performed with immunoSEQ multiplex PCR; in TCRdb, only in-frame clones are kept and a portion is missing. The sample holds about 210,000 clones, about 88% seen once. Participants' own reports of clinical history determined their cohort assignment. Germline V gives CDR1 KGHDR, CDR2 SFDVKD. Trimming removed 7 bases at V and 7 bases at J, with 13 bases between. The CDR3 totals 13 residues. The sample comprised PBMCs or T cells enriched from blood (not recorded which). This sequence originates from a woman between 35 and 50 years old in a cohort exposed to, infected with or recovered from COVID-19 (not recorded which). The gene calls are TRBV24-1 and TRBJ2-1, with a weak D call TRBD2 (6 bases). The CDR3 DNA follows: TGTGCCACCAGCCCGTGGGGGGATAATGAGCAGTTCTTC. Protein sequence: CATSPWGDNEQFF.